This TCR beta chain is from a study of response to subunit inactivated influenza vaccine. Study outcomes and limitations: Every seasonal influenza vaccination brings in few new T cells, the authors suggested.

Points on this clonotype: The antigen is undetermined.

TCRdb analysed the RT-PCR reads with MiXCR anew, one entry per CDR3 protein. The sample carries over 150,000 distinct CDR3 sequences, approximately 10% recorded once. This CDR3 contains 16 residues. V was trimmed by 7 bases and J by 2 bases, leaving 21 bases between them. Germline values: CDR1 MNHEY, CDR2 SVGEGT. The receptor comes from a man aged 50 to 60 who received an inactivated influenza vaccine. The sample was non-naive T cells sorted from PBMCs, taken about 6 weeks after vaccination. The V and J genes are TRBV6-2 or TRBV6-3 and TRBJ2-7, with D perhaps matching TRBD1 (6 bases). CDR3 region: CASTPIGQPNPYEQYF. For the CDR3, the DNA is TGTGCCAGCACCCCGATTGGACAGCCGAACCCCTACGAGCAGTACTTC.